The sequence of this T cell receptor (beta chain) was determined in a study of a mutant IDH1 vaccine in newly diagnosed glioma. Across the whole study: Mean patient age was approximately 40 years; approximately 60% were male and about 38% female. Earlier therapy was either radiotherapy, temozolomide, or both, and most got both.

Comments on this clone: The target antigen is unknown.

The time point denotes: baseline, week 1 (first vaccination visit). Treatment of the sample: pre-vaccination baseline after standard-of-care therapy. New WHO grade 3 or 4 astrocytomas that were IDH1-mutant and ATRX-lost occurred in the donors. Clones were read by immunoSEQ multiplex PCR, and TCRdb kept only the in-frame ones, dropping some. There are 98,000 or so clones in the sample; around 90% occur only once, and less than 0.65% lies in the top ten. Study-level results: Changes in top peripheral clonotypes did not appear linked to pseudoprogression.

Germline CDR1 is SNHLY and CDR2 is FYNNEI. The CDR3 is 15 residues long. V was cut by 6 bases and J by 4 bases, with 16 bases left in between. The receptor was isolated from a woman aged 45-65 years with glioma. Sequencing used PBMCs, obtained from a glioma patient treated with radiotherapy, temozolomide or both. The genes are TRBV2 and TRBJ1-3, with D unclear. Here the CDR3 reads CASSGVTEFGNTIYF. The CDR3 nucleotides read TGTGCCAGCAGCGGGGTCACAGAGTTCGGAAACACCATATATTTT.